The clone carrying this T cell receptor (beta chain) was counted between two and nine times. Here immunoSEQ multiplex PCR was the method, and the copy in TCRdb shows in-frame clones only, minus some. The sample has 310,000 or so clones, about nine tenths seen once; the top ten hold 10%. This entry comes from a study of blood T cell repertoires in COVID-19. At the level of the study: PBMCs, B-cell-depleted T cells, or T cells provided the cDNA or gDNA that made up the material.

Participants were aged roughly 18 to 90 years, lived in 20 to 30 US areas, and enrolled virtually. Trimming pared 6 bases from V and 5 bases from J, leaving 13 bases between. Germline V CDR1 and CDR2: SQVTM, ANQGSEA. The CDR3 totals 12 residues. The sequencing sample was made of PBMCs or T cells enriched from blood (not recorded which). This TCR was sampled from a woman in her late teens or twenties who had recovered from COVID-19. The chain is built from TRBV29-1 and TRBJ2-5, with D uncertain. CDR3 sequence reads: CSVMVEWETQYF. The DNA of the CDR3 is TGCAGCGTAATGGTTGAGTGGGAGACCCAGTACTTC.